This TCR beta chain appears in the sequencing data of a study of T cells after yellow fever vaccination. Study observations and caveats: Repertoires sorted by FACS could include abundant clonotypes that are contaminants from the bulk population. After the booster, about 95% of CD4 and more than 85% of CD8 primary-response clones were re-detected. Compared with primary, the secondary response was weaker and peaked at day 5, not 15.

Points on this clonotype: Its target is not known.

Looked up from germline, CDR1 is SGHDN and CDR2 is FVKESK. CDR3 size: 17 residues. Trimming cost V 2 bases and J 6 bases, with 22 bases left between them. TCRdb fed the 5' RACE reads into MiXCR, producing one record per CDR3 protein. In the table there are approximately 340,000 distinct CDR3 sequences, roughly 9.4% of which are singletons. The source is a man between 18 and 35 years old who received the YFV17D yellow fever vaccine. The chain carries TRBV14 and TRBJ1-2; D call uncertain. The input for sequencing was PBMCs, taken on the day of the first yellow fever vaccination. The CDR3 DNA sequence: TGTGCCAGCAGCCAAAACCAATACCCATTGAGCATTGATGGCTACACCTTC. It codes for CASSQNQYPLSIDGYTF.